What follows is one T cell receptor (beta chain) and its context. Its cognate antigen is unknown. Profiling relied on immunoSEQ multiplex PCR, and the TCRdb table lists in-frame clones only, not all of them. The data contain around 250,000 clones, 90% of them singletons. The data were obtained in a study of cytomegalovirus exposure and HLA in healthy donors. Study-level results: Specificity of a few CMV-associated chains for CMV antigens was verified in vitro. Generally TCR sequences proved uncommon, though certain public TCRs appeared in numerous donors. That first-cohort TCR clusters tended to co-occur in the roughly 130 validation repertoires was found in a later analysis.

Input material: PBMCs. The sequence came from a young woman in good health and CMV-seronegative.

The CDR3 DNA follows: TGTGCCAGCAGCCCGGGACAGGGGAGGCCTGGGGCCAACGTCCTGACTTTC. It codes for CASSPGQGRPGANVLTF. The V and J genes are TRBV27 and TRBJ2-6; TRBD1 matches 10 bases. CDR3 length: 17 residues. From germline, CDR1 is MNHEY and CDR2 SMNVEV (reference sequence). Trimming took 6 bases from V and 2 from J; bases not matched to a gene: 7. Together with reference TRBV27 and TRBJ2-6, the CDR3 gives the full variable domain: EAQVTQNPRYLITVTGKKLTVTCSQNMNHEYMSWYRQDPGLGLRQIYYSMNVEVTDKGDVPEGYKVSRKEKRNFPLILESPSPNQTSLYFCASSPGQGRPGANVLTFGAGSRLTVL.